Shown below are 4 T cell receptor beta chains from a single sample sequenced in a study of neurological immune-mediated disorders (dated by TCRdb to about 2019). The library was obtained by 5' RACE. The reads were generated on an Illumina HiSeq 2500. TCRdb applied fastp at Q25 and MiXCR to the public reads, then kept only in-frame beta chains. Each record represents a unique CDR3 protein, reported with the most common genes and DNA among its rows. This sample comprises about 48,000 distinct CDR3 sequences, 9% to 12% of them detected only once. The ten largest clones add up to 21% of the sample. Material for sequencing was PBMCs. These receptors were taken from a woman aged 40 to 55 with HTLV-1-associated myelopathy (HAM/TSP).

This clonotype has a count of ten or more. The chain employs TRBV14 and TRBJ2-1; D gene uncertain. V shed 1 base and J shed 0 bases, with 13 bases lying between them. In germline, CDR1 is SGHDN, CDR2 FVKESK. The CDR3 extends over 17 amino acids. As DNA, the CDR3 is TGTGCCAGCAGCCAAGTTGCGGAGCCAAGCTCCTACAATGAGCAGTTCTTC. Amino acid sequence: CASSQVAEPSSYNEQFF.

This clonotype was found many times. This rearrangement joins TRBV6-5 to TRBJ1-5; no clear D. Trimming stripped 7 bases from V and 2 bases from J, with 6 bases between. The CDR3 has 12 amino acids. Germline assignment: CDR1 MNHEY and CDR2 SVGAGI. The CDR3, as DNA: TGTGCCAGCACCACGGGCAATCAGCCCCAGCATTTT. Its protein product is CASTTGNQPQHF.

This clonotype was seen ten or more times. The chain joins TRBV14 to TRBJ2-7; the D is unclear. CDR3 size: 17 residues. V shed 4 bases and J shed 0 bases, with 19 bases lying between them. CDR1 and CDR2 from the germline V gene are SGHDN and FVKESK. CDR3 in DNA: TGTGCCAGCAGCCTACTTTGGGTGGGCGGAAGCTCCTACGAGCAGTACTTC. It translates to CASSLLWVGGSSYEQYF.

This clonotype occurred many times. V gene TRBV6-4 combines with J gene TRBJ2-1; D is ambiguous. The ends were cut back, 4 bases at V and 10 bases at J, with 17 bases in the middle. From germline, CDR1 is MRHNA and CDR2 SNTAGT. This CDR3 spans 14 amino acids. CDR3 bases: TGTGCCAGCAGTGTATCCCCTCGGGCAAAAGAGCAGTTCTTC. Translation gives CASSVSPRAKEQFF.